This T cell receptor beta chain is drawn from a study of breast tumors, draining lymph nodes, adjacent tissues. General observations from the study: Most tumor T cells seemingly derive from lymph node, then expand in tumor.

Breast cancer patients provided tissue from their axillary draining lymph nodes. In regard to this clonotype: Antigen unknown.

TCRdb called the multiplex PCR reads again in MiXCR, with one record for every CDR3 protein. In the table there are 180,000 or so distinct CDR3 sequences, 30% to 40% of which are singletons. The clonotype comes from a female donor with breast cancer. Some clones in this sample may be carry-over from other donors' samples. Sequences were obtained from axillary lymph node tissue.

As DNA, the CDR3 is TGCGCCAGCAGCTCCACAGAATTTAACACTGAAGCTTTCTTT. Encoded protein: CASSSTEFNTEAFF. The J gene is TRBJ1-1, the V gene TRBV5-1; no reliable D call. The CDR3 extends over 14 amino acids. The germline gives CDR1 SGHRS, CDR2 YFSETQ. The V and J ends lost 3 bases and 2 bases respectively, with 11 bases between them. Variable domain in full (rest from reference TRBV5-1 and TRBJ1-1): KAGVTQTPRYLIKTRGQQVTLSCSPISGHRSVSWYQQTPGQGLQFLFEYFSETQRNKGNFPGRFSGRQFSNSRSEMNVSTLELGDSALYLCASSSTEFNTEAFFGQGTRLTVV.